This section outlines one T cell receptor beta chain sequence together with its context. This CDR3 is 14 amino acids long. CDR1 and CDR2 from the germline V gene are KGHDR and SFDVKD. Trimming removed 9 bases from V and 4 bases from J, with 14 bases in between. Original processing notes: For nucleated cells, counts were estimated from reference gene primer amplification. Sequencing was performed with immunoSEQ multiplex PCR; in TCRdb, only in-frame clones are kept and a portion is missing. The V and J calls and the clone size are those of that table, but D and trimming were determined from the DNA. The repertoire holds about 240,000 clones, with roughly 90% as singletons. This sample was included in a study of blood T cell repertoires in COVID-19. Whole-study context: COVID-19 samples collected from the United States, Italy and Spain covered acute and convalescent phases. Nucleic acid was either cDNA or gDNA, and it came from T cells, B-cell-depleted T cells, or PBMCs.

This sequence was found in a man aged 60 to 75 who had recovered from COVID-19. The sample taken for sequencing was peripheral blood. This chain links TRBV24-1 with TRBJ2-2; D is perhaps TRBD2 (7 bases). CDR3 nucleotides: TGTGCCACCGGAGGGGGGGCTTTCACCGGGGAGCTGTTTTTT. Protein sequence: CATGGGAFTGELFF.